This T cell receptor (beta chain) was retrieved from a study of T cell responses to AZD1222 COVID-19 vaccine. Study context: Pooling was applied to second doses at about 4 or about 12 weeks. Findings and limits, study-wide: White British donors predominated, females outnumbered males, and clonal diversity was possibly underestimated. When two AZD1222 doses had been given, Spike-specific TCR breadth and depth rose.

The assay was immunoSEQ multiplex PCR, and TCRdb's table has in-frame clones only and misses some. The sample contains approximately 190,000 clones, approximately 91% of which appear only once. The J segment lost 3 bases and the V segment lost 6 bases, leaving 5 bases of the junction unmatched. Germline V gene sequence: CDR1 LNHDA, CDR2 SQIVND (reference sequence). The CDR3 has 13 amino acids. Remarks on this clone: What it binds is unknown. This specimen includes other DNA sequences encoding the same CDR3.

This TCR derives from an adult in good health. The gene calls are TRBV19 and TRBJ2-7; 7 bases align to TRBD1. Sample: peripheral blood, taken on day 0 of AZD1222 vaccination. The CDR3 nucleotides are TGTGCCAGTAGCGACAGACAGGGCTACGAGCAGTACTTC. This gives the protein CASSDRQGYEQYF.